These 15 T cell receptor beta chains share one sample of origin, sequenced in a study of blood T cell repertoires in COVID-19. Repertoires were generated with immunoSEQ multiplex PCR, while TCRdb's copy carries only in-frame clones and drops some. The data hold approximately 170,000 clones, with 85% to 95% observed a single time. The material sequenced was peripheral blood. The source is a woman aged 60-70 years with COVID-19, enrolled during active disease.

The rearrangement uses TRBV5-8 and TRBJ2-4; 8 positions agree with TRBD1. With 4 bases clipped from V and 6 bases from J, the junction kept 0 bases outside the gene matches. Looked up from germline, CDR1 is SGHTS and CDR2 is YDEGEE. CDR3 size: 12 residues. CDR3 amino acids: CASSGQGNIQYF. The CDR3 DNA reads as TGTGCCAGCAGCGGACAGGGAAACATTCAGTACTTC.

As DNA, the CDR3 is TGTGCCAGTGGATTGGGACAGGCGGGCTATGGCTACACCTTC. Protein product: CASGLGQAGYGYTF. This chain connects TRBV19 to TRBJ1-2, with TRBD1 matching 8 bases. This CDR3 comprises 14 residues. With 8 bases clipped from V and 4 bases from J, the junction kept 9 bases outside the gene matches. The germline gives CDR1 LNHDA, CDR2 SQIVND (reference sequence).

The chain carries TRBV5-4 and TRBJ2-7; 10 bases agree with TRBD1. Germline values: CDR1 SGHNT, CDR2 YYREEE (reference sequence). This CDR3 is built from 15 residues. The J segment lost 4 bases and the V segment lost 4 bases, leaving 8 bases of the junction unmatched. The CDR3 DNA follows: TGTGCCAGCAGCGTCAACCCGGGACAGGGGTACGAGCAGTACTTC. It specifies CASSVNPGQGYEQYF.

The V and J genes are TRBV5-1 and TRBJ1-2; 10 bases are shared with TRBD1. The CDR3 is 17 residues long. Germline values: CDR1 SGHRS, CDR2 YFSETQ. After removal of 0 bases from V and 6 bases from J, the junction contained 11 bases not matched to a gene. DNA for the CDR3: TGCGCCAGCAGCTTGGGGGCCCAGACAGGGGGCGCTGATGGCTACACCTTC. Amino acids: CASSLGAQTGGADGYTF.

The chain employs TRBV6-6 and TRBJ1-6, with no clear D. In germline, CDR1 is MNHNY, CDR2 SVGAGI (reference sequence). Trimming took off 2 bases at V and 7 bases at J, with 12 bases between the two ends. The CDR3 covers 15 residues. This CDR3 reads CASSYRQSRNSPLHF. The CDR3 DNA sequence: TGTGCCAGCAGTTACAGGCAGTCTAGAAATTCACCCCTCCACTTT.

This chain joins TRBV6-2 or TRBV6-3 and TRBJ2-5, with D perhaps TRBD2 (6 bases). There are 15 residues in the CDR3. Germline V gives CDR1 MNHEY, CDR2 SVGEGT. V lost 5 bases to trimming and J lost 5 bases, with 18 bases between them. CDR3 protein: CASSPGLRRAETQYF. CDR3 DNA: TGTGCCAGCAGTCCGGGACTCCGGAGGGCGGAGACCCAGTACTTC.

This chain connects TRBV24-1 to TRBJ1-3, with D possibly matching TRBD1 (5 bases). The V end lost 5 bases, the J end lost 0 bases, and 22 bases lay between the germline ends. Germline lookup yields CDR1 KGHDR and CDR2 SFDVKD. CDR3 length: 19 residues. As DNA, the CDR3 is TGTGCCACCAGTGCTCTCTGGGGGGACCGAGCCTTCTCTGGAAACACCATATATTTT. This codes for CATSALWGDRAFSGNTIYF.

On this clone: Distinct nucleotide sequences in the sample also encode this CDR3. The V call is TRBV9, the J call TRBJ1-1; 7 bases match TRBD1. This CDR3 is built from 15 residues. With V trimmed by 4 bases and J by 1 base, 7 bases remained unmatched. Germline loops: CDR1 SGDLS, CDR2 YYNGEE. CDR3 residues: CASSPRQGANTEAFF. The CDR3 nucleotides are TGTGCCAGCAGCCCGAGACAGGGAGCGAACACTGAAGCTTTCTTT. The entire variable domain, with the rest obtained from reference TRBV9 and TRBJ1-1, is as follows: DSGVTQTPKHLITATGQRVTLRCSPRSGDLSVYWYQQSLDQGLQFLIQYYNGEERAKGNILERFSAQQFPDLHSELNLSSLELGDSALYFCASSPRQGANTEAFFGQGTRLTVV.

The chain carries TRBV6-5 and TRBJ2-3; the D gene is possibly TRBD1 (6 bases). The CDR3 runs 16 residues. Germline lookup yields CDR1 MNHEY and CDR2 SVGAGI. V lost 0 bases to trimming and J lost 6 bases, with 16 bases between them. The CDR3 region is CASSYSNGQITDTQYF. The DNA for the CDR3 is TGTGCCAGCAGTTACTCGAATGGACAGATCACGGATACGCAGTATTTT.

The chain recombines TRBV20-1 with TRBJ1-2, with D possibly matching TRBD1 (5 bases). CDR1 DFQATT and CDR2 SNEGSKA come from the germline V gene (reference sequence). CDR3 length equals 13 residues. Trimming took off 5 bases at V and 2 bases at J, with 12 bases between the two ends. This chain's CDR3 is CSAGGGGNYGYTF. In DNA, the CDR3 is TGCAGTGCTGGTGGGGGGGGGAACTATGGCTACACCTTC.

The chain's CDR3 is CASSHSKRGGYNEQFF. DNA of the CDR3: TGCGCCAGCAGCCATTCGAAGCGGGGGGGGTACAATGAGCAGTTCTTC. The rearrangement joins TRBV4-1 to TRBJ2-1; 10 nucleotides align to TRBD2. V lost 3 bases to trimming and J lost 4 bases; unmatched junction nucleotides: 6. CDR1 and CDR2 (germline): MGHRA, YSYEKL. This CDR3 region has 16 residues.

The rearrangement joins TRBV2 to TRBJ2-7; D possibly corresponds to TRBD2 (5 bases). The germline CDR1 and CDR2 sequences are SNHLY and FYNNEI. Trimming shortened V by 6 bases and J by 7 bases, and 13 bases separated the two germline ends. The CDR3 consists of 12 residues. The CDR3 coding sequence is TGTGCCAGCAGCGAAACTAGGTATGAGCAGTACTTC. This translates into CASSETRYEQYF.

The gene calls are TRBV7-9 and TRBJ1-1; D is ambiguous. Per germline, CDR1 SEHNR and CDR2 FQNEAQ (reference sequence). The CDR3 loop spans 12 amino acids. With 7 bases removed from V and 7 bases from J, the gap between germline ends came to 13 bases. The DNA for the CDR3 is TGTGCCAGCACTCCCCGGAGGGTTGAAGCTTTCTTT. Its translation: CASTPRRVEAFF.

By sample share, this clone is medium-sized. The chain combines TRBV25-1 with TRBJ2-5; tentative D call: TRBD2 (6 bases). Germline V lookup: CDR1 MGHDK, CDR2 SYGVNS. The CDR3 has 16 residues. V was pared by 4 bases and J by 4 bases, with 19 bases between. This chain's CDR3 is CASSVDGGTSLETQYF. The CDR3 coding sequence is TGTGCCAGCAGTGTGGACGGGGGAACAAGCTTAGAGACCCAGTACTTC.

The genes are TRBV7-2 and TRBJ2-7; 10 nucleotides match TRBD1. Looked up from germline, CDR1 is SGHTA and CDR2 is FQGNSA. The CDR3 covers 15 residues. V gave up 1 base and J gave up 4 bases; unmatched junction bases: 4. CDR3 residues: CASSLVLGQGYEQYF. In nucleotides, the CDR3 is TGTGCCAGCAGCTTAGTATTGGGACAGGGGTACGAGCAGTACTTC. The full variable domain, with the rest looked up from reference TRBV7-2 and TRBJ2-7, is GAGVSQSPSNKVTEKGKDVELRCDPISGHTALYWYRQSLGQGLEFLIYFQGNSAPDKSGLPSDRFSAERTGGSVSTLTIQRTQQEDSAVYLCASSLVLGQGYEQYFGPGTRLTVT.